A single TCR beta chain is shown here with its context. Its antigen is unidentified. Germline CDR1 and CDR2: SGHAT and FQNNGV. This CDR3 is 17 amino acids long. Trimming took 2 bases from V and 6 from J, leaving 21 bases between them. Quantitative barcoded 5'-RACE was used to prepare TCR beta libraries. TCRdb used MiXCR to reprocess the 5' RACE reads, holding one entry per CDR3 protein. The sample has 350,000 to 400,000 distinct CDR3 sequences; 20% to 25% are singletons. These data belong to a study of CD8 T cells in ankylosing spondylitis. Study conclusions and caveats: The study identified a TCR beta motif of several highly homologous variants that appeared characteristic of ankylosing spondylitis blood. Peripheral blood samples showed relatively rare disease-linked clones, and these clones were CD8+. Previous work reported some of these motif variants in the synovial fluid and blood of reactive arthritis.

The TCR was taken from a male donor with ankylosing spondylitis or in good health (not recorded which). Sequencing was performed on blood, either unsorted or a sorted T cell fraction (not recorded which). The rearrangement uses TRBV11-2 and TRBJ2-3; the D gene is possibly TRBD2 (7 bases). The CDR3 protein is CASSLNSLGGQRDTQYF. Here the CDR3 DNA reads TGTGCCAGCAGCTTAAACTCCCTCGGGGGGCAAAGGGATACGCAGTATTTT.